A single sample is the source of the 19 T cell receptor beta chains below, sequenced in a study of human T cells and chemical hapten exposure. Time point noted: pre-sensitization, week 0. Treatment indicated: therapeutic diphenylcyclopropenone sensitization with weekly scalp DPC. One entry per CDR3 protein, called by TCRdb with MiXCR from the RACE reads. The sample has approximately 400,000 distinct CDR3 sequences, more than 4.5% seen once. The sequenced sample was whole blood, obtained in connection with sensitization to the hapten diphenylcyclopropenone (DPC). All receptors derive from a woman aged 50 to 65 with alopecia areata. Some clones in this sample may be carry-over from other donors' samples.

This clonotype has ten or more counts. This rearrangement joins TRBV27 to TRBJ2-7, with a weak D call TRBD1 (5 bases). CDR3 length: 13 amino acids. Between the trimmed V and J ends, which lost 3 bases and 1 base, there was a span of 7 bases. Germline CDR1 is MNHEY and CDR2 is SMNVEV (reference sequence). As DNA, the CDR3 is TGTGCCAGCAGTTTTCACAGGTCCTACGAGCAGTACTTC. It yields the protein CASSFHRSYEQYF.

In this sample, this clonotype turned up many times. CDR3 nucleotide sequence: TGTGCCAGCAGTTACTTTGGCACCGGGTTGATCCTCCACTTT. Amino acids: CASSYFGTGLILHF. The chain recombines TRBV6-5 with TRBJ1-6, with D unclear. With 1 base removed from V and 15 bases from J, the gap between germline ends came to 16 bases. This CDR3 is 14 amino acids long. From germline, CDR1 is MNHEY and CDR2 SVGAGI.

The chain employs TRBV5-4 and TRBJ2-3; the match to TRBD2 covers 10 bases. V lost 0 bases, J lost 0 bases, and 10 bases stayed unmatched. CDR1 and CDR2 (germline): SGHNT, YYREEE (reference sequence). The CDR3 is 19 amino acids. Here the CDR3 DNA reads TGTGCCAGCAGCTTGGAAAAATCAGCGGGGGGGGCTAGCACAGATACGCAGTATTTT. Its protein product is CASSLEKSAGGASTDTQYF.

This clonotype was recorded many times. This chain connects TRBV12-3 or TRBV12-4 to TRBJ2-7; the match to TRBD1 covers 9 bases. V lost 6 bases to trimming and J lost 5 bases; unmatched junction nucleotides: 11. The CDR3 totals 15 residues. The CDR3 here is CASSQSGTGYNEQYF. CDR3 in DNA: TGTGCCAGCAGCCAGTCCGGGACAGGGTACAACGAGCAGTACTTC.

This clonotype was counted only a few times. The rearrangement uses TRBV3-1 and TRBJ2-7; D perhaps matches TRBD2 (6 bases). This CDR3 has 14 residues. Germline assignment: CDR1 LGHDT and CDR2 YNNKEL (reference sequence). Trimming pared 0 bases from V and 7 bases from J, leaving 13 bases between. The CDR3 sequence: CASSQDLGTGEQYF. DNA of the CDR3: TGTGCCAGCAGCCAAGATTTGGGGACTGGGGAGCAGTACTTC.

This rearrangement joins TRBV10-3 to TRBJ2-3; 14 bases agree with TRBD2. V shed 10 bases, J shed 4 bases, and the junction held 10 bases outside the gene matches. From germline, CDR1 is ENHRY and CDR2 SYGVKD. The CDR3 is 16 residues long. The CDR3 DNA reads as TGTGCCAGCTCCCGGACTAGCGGGAGGTCTGCAGATACGCAGTATTTT. Encoded protein: CASSRTSGRSADTQYF.

This clonotype appeared many times. J is TRBJ2-6 and V is TRBV9, with 7 bases identical to TRBD1. Germline CDR1 SGDLS, CDR2 YYNGEE. V gave up 2 bases and J gave up 0 bases; unmatched junction bases: 8. CDR3 length: 18 amino acids. The CDR3 DNA follows: TGTGCCAGCAGCGTTCCGGGACAGCGAGCCTCTGGGGCCAACGTCCTGACTTTC. Translated, it gives CASSVPGQRASGANVLTF.

The rearrangement uses TRBV2 and TRBJ2-4; D might be TRBD2 (6 bases). Germline CDR1 SNHLY, CDR2 FYNNEI. V lost 6 bases, J lost 3 bases, and 6 bases lay in between. This CDR3 region has 12 residues. The CDR3 DNA follows: TGTGCCAGCAGGGGAGGCAAAAACATTCAGTACTTC. This encodes CASRGGKNIQYF.

This clonotype was detected only a few times. The chain is built from TRBV6-6 and TRBJ1-1, with D maybe TRBD1 (5 bases). There are 14 residues in the CDR3. Trimming pared 0 bases from V and 7 bases from J, leaving 12 bases between. Germline V gene data show CDR1 as MNHNY and CDR2 as SVGAGI (reference sequence). The CDR3 sequence is CASSYSSTGGEAFF. CDR3 bases: TGTGCCAGCAGTTACTCGAGTACGGGGGGTGAAGCTTTCTTT.

V is TRBV4-3 and J is TRBJ1-1; D unresolved. V was trimmed by 1 base and J by 5 bases, leaving 8 bases between them. In germline, CDR1 is LGHNA, CDR2 YSLEER. The CDR3 runs to 13 residues. The CDR3 here is CASSQGIRTEAFF. CDR3 nucleotides: TGCGCCAGCAGCCAAGGCATAAGAACTGAAGCTTTCTTT.

This clonotype was detected ten times or more. The chain is built from TRBV20-1 and TRBJ2-3; no clear D. This CDR3 has 14 residues. Per the germline V gene, CDR1 is DFQATT and CDR2 is SNEGSKA (reference sequence). The V end lost 6 bases, the J end lost 1 base, and 14 bases lay between the germline ends. CDR3 sequence reads: CSARTYEGTDTQYF. In DNA, the CDR3 is TGCAGTGCCCGAACCTACGAAGGCACAGATACGCAGTATTTT.

This clonotype was recorded at least ten times. The chain couples TRBV7-9 to TRBJ2-3; maybe TRBD1 (6 bases). This CDR3 is built from 15 residues. Germline V lookup: CDR1 SEHNR, CDR2 FQNEAQ (reference sequence). V lost 5 bases and J 0 bases, leaving 12 bases between the germline ends. CDR3 region: CASSRQGSSTDTQYF. The CDR3 DNA follows: TGTGCCAGCAGCAGGCAGGGGTCTAGCACAGATACGCAGTATTTT.

This clonotype has a count of ten or more. This sequence joins TRBV6-5 and TRBJ2-7; weak D call: TRBD2 (7 bases). CDR3 size: 16 residues. The V gene's germline CDR1 is MNHEY and CDR2 SVGAGI. The V end lost 3 bases, the J end lost 2 bases, and 17 bases lay between the germline ends. CDR3 protein: CASSYRGGGLPYEQYF. CDR3 nucleotides: TGTGCCAGCAGTTATCGGGGAGGGGGTCTCCCCTACGAGCAGTACTTC.

This clonotype was detected many times. The chain carries TRBV7-6 and TRBJ2-1, with 9 bases lining up with TRBD2. The CDR3 has 16 residues. The germline V gene has CDR1 SGHVS and CDR2 FNYEAQ. With 2 bases clipped from V and 9 bases from J, the junction kept 11 bases outside the gene matches. This chain's CDR3 is CASSLKGSGGRGEQFF. The DNA of the CDR3 is TGTGCCAGCAGCTTAAAAGGGAGCGGGGGGCGCGGTGAGCAGTTCTTC.

This clonotype was counted only a few times. The chain links TRBV5-1 to TRBJ2-3; 11 bases align to TRBD2. The germline V gene encodes CDR1 SGHRS and CDR2 YFSETQ. Germline trimming cut 5 bases from V and 2 bases from J; bases unmatched to any gene: 4. This CDR3 is 15 amino acids long. The CDR3 region is CASRRGLADTDTQYF. The CDR3, as DNA: TGCGCCAGCAGGCGGGGACTAGCGGACACAGATACGCAGTATTTT.

This clonotype was counted many times. This chain links TRBV28 with TRBJ1-2; D gene ambiguous. This CDR3 contains 13 residues. Germline V gene data show CDR1 as MDHEN and CDR2 as SYDVKM. The V end was cut by 2 bases, the J end by 8 bases, with 12 bases between. This CDR3 reads CASSLRGIGGYTF. CDR3 bases: TGTGCCAGCAGTTTAAGAGGAATAGGAGGCTACACCTTC.

This clonotype was detected ten times or more. V gene TRBV4-3 combines with J gene TRBJ2-2, with no clear D. V lost 0 bases to trimming and J lost 1 base, with 9 bases between them. The germline CDR1 and CDR2 sequences are LGHNA and YSLEER. This CDR3 has 16 residues. The CDR3 region is CASSQETELNTGELFF. In DNA, the CDR3 is TGCGCCAGCAGCCAAGAGACGGAGCTGAACACCGGGGAGCTGTTTTTT.

This clonotype was counted ten times or more. V usage is TRBV4-1 and J usage is TRBJ1-6; 10 bases match TRBD1. Germline CDR1 reads MGHRA; CDR2 reads YSYEKL. The CDR3 covers 15 residues. Germline trimming cut 4 bases from V and 10 bases from J; bases unmatched to any gene: 7. As DNA, the CDR3 is TGCGCCAGCAGCCCAGGGACAGGGGTTCAATCACCCCTCCACTTT. It specifies CASSPGTGVQSPLHF.

This clonotype was seen ten or more times. The chain combines TRBV7-7 with TRBJ2-5; 9 nucleotides align to TRBD2. In germline, CDR1 is SSHAT, CDR2 FNYEAQ (reference sequence). The CDR3 has 15 residues. Trimming removed 3 bases from V and 2 bases from J; junction bases left unmatched: 4. CDR3 sequence: CASSLSGGPQETQYF. The CDR3 region has the DNA TGTGCCAGCAGCTTGAGCGGGGGGCCGCAAGAGACCCAGTACTTC. The entire variable domain, with the rest obtained from reference TRBV7-7 and TRBJ2-5, is as follows: GAGVSQSPRYKVTKRGQDVTLRCDPISSHATLYWYQQALGQGPEFLTYFNYEAQPDKSGLPSDRFSAERPEGSISTLTIQRTEQRDSAMYRCASSLSGGPQETQYFGPGTRLLVL.